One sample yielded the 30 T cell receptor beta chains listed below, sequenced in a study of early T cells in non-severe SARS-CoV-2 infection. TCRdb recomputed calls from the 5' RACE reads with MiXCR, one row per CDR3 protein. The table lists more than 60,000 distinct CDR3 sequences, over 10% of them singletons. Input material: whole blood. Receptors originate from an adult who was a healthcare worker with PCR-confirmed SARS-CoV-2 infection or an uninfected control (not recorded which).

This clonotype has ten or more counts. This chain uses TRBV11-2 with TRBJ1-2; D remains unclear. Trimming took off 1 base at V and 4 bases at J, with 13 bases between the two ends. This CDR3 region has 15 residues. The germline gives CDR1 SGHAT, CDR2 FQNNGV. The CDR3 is CASSLGAQTRYGYTF. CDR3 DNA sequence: TGTGCCAGCAGCTTAGGTGCCCAGACACGCTATGGCTACACCTTC. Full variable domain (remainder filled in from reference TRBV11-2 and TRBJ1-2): EAGVAQSPRYKIIEKRQSVAFWCNPISGHATLYWYQQILGQGPKLLIQFQNNGVVDDSQLPKDRFSAERLKGVDSTLKIQPAKLEDSAVYLCASSLGAQTRYGYTFGSGTRLTVV.

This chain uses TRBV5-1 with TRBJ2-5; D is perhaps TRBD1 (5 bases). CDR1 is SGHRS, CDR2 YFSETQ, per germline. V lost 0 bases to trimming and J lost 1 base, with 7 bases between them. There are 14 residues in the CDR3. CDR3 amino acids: CASSLGTPQETQYF. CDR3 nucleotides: TGCGCCAGCAGCTTGGGGACACCCCAAGAGACCCAGTACTTC. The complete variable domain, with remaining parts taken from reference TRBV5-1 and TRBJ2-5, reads KAGVTQTPRYLIKTRGQQVTLSCSPISGHRSVSWYQQTPGQGLQFLFEYFSETQRNKGNFPGRFSGRQFSNSRSEMNVSTLELGDSALYLCASSLGTPQETQYFGPGTRLLVL.

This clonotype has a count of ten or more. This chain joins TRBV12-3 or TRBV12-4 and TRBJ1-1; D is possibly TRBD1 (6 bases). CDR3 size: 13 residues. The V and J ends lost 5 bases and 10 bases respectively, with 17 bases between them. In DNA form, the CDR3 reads TGTGCCAGCAGTGGAGCACAGGGCCGTGCAGCTTTCTTT. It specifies CASSGAQGRAAFF.

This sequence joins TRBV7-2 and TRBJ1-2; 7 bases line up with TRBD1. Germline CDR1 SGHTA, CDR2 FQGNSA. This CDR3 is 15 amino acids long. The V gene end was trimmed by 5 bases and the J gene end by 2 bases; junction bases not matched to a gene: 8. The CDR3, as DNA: TGTGCCAGCAGCCCCTACAGGGGAGTGAACTATGGCTACACCTTC. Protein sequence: CASSPYRGVNYGYTF. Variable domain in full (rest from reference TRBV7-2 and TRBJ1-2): GAGVSQSPSNKVTEKGKDVELRCDPISGHTALYWYRQSLGQGLEFLIYFQGNSAPDKSGLPSDRFSAERTGGSVSTLTIQRTQQEDSAVYLCASSPYRGVNYGYTFGSGTRLTVV.

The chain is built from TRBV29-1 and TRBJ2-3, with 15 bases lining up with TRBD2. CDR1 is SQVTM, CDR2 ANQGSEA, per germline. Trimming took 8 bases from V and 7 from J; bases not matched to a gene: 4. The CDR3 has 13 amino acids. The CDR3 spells CSCGTSGRNTQYF. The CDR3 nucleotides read TGCAGCTGTGGGACTAGCGGGAGGAATACGCAGTATTTT.

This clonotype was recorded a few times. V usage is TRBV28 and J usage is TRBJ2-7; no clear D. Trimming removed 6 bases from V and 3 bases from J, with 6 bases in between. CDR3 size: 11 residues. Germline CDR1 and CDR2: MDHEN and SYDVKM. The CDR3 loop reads CASRAIYEQYF. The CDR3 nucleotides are TGTGCCAGCAGAGCTATCTACGAGCAGTACTTC.

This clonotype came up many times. The CDR3 DNA is TGCAGCGTTGAACCCGGGAGAGGAGATACGCAGTATTTT. Translation: CSVEPGRGDTQYF. V gene TRBV29-1 combines with J gene TRBJ2-3; D possibly corresponds to TRBD2 (6 bases). CDR1 and CDR2 from the germline V gene are SQVTM and ANQGSEA. CDR3 size: 13 residues. The ends were cut back, 2 bases at V and 5 bases at J, with 11 bases in the middle.

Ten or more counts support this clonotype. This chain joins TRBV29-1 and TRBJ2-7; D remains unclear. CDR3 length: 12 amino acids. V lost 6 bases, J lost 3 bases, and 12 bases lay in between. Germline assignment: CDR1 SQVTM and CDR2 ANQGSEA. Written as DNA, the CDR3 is TGCAGCGTCTTAGTAGGGAACTACGAGCAGTACTTC. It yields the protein CSVLVGNYEQYF.

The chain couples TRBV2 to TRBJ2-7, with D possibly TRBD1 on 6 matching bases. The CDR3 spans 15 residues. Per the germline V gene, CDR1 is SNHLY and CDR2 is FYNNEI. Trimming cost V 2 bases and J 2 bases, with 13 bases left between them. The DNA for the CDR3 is TGTGCCAGCAGTGAACGTAGTGGGGGCCCCTACGAGCAGTACTTC. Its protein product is CASSERSGGPYEQYF. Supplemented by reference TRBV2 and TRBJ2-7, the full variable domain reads EPEVTQTPSHQVTQMGQEVILRCVPISNHLYFYWYRQILGQKVEFLVSFYNNEISEKSEIFDDQFSVERPDGSNFTLKIRSTKLEDSAMYFCASSERSGGPYEQYFGPGTRLTVT.

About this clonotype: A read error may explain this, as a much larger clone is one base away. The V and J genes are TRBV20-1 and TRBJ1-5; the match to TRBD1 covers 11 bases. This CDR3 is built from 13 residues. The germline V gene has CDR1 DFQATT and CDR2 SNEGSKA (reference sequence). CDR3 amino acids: CGGQGAVNQPQHF. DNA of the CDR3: TGCGGTGGACAGGGGGCGGTCAATCAGCCCCAGCATTTT.

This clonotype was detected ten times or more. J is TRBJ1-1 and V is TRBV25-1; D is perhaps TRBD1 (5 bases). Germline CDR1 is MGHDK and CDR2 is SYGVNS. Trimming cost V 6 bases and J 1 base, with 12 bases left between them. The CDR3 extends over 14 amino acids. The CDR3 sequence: CASSSVGPNTEAFF. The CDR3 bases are TGTGCCAGCAGCTCTGTGGGGCCGAACACTGAAGCTTTCTTT.

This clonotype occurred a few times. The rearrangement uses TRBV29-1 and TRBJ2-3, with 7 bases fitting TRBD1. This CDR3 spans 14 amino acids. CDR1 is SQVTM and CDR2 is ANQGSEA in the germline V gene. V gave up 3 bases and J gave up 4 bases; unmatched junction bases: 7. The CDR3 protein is CSVETGPAPDTQYF. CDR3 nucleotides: TGCAGCGTTGAGACAGGGCCCGCGCCAGATACGCAGTATTTT.

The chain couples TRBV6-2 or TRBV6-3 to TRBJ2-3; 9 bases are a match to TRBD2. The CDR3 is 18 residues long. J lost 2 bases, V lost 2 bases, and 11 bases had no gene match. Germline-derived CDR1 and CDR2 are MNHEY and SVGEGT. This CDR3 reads CASSYKAGGPKDTDTQYF. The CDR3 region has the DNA TGTGCCAGCAGTTACAAGGCGGGAGGGCCGAAGGACACAGATACGCAGTATTTT.

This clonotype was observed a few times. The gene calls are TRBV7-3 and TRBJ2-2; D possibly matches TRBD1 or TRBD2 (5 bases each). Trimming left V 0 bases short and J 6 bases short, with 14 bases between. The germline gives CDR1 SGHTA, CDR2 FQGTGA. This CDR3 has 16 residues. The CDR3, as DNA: TGTGCCAGCAGCTTAACGGTGTCTAGGGGAGCCGGGGAGCTGTTTTTT. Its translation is CASSLTVSRGAGELFF. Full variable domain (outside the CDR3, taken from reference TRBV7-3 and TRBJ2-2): GAGVSQTPSNKVTEKGKYVELRCDPISGHTALYWYRQSLGQGPEFLIYFQGTGAADDSGLPNDRFFAVRPEGSVSTLKIQRTERGDSAVYLCASSLTVSRGAGELFFGEGSRLTVL.

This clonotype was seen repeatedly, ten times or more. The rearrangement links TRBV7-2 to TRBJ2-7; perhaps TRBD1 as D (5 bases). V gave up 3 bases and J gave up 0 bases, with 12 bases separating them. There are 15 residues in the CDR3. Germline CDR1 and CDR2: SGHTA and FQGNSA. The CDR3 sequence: CASSFYQGTSYEQYF. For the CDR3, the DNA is TGTGCCAGCAGCTTTTATCAGGGAACCTCCTACGAGCAGTACTTC.

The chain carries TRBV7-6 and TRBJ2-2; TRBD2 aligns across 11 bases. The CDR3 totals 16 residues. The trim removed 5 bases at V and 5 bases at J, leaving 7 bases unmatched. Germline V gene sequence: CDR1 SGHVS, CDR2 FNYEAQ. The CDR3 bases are TGTGCCAGCAGCGCCGGGACTAGCGGAACAACCGGGGAGCTGTTTTTT. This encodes CASSAGTSGTTGELFF.

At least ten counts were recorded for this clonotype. The CDR3 sequence is CASSPDNLVYNEQFF. CDR3 sequence (DNA): TGTGCCAGCAGCCCCGACAATCTGGTATACAATGAGCAGTTCTTC. V usage is TRBV7-9 and J usage is TRBJ2-1; no clear D gene. Trimming shortened V by 5 bases and J by 4 bases, and 15 bases separated the two germline ends. Germline loops: CDR1 SEHNR, CDR2 FQNEAQ (reference sequence). The CDR3 has 15 amino acids. The entire variable domain, with the rest obtained from reference TRBV7-9 and TRBJ2-1, is as follows: DTGVSQNPRHKITKRGQNVTFRCDPISEHNRLYWYRQTLGQGPEFLTYFQNEAQLEKSRLLSDRFSAERPKGSFSTLEIQRTEQGDSAMYLCASSPDNLVYNEQFFGPGTRLTVL.

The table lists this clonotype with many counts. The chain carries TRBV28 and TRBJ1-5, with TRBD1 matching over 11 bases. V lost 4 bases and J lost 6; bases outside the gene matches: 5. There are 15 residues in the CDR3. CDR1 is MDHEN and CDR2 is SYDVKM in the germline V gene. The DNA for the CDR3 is TGTGCCAGCAGTTCTAGGGGACAGGGGGGTCAGCCCCAGCATTTT. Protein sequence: CASSSRGQGGQPQHF.

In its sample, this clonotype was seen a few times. In nucleotides, the CDR3 is TGCAGTGCTACAAAGCTAGCGGGAGGGCAGAACGAGCAGTACTTC. This gives the protein CSATKLAGGQNEQYF. The rearrangement joins TRBV20-1 to TRBJ2-7, with TRBD2 matching 12 bases. The CDR3 is made up of 15 amino acids. Germline CDR1 is DFQATT and CDR2 is SNEGSKA (reference sequence). V trimming: 4 bases; J trimming: 5 bases; junction bases outside the gene matches: 9.

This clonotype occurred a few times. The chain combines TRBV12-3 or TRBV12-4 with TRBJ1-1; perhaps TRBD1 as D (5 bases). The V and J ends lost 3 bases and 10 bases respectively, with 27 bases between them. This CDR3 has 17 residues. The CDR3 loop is CASSFIAQRGAQRGAFF. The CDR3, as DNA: TGTGCCAGCAGTTTCATAGCCCAGCGGGGAGCACAAAGGGGAGCTTTCTTT.

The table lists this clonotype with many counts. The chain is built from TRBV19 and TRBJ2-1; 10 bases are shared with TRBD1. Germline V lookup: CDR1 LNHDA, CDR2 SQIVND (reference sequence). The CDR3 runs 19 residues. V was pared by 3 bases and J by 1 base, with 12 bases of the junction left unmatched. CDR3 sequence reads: CASSIKGQGNKASYNEQFF. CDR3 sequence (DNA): TGTGCCAGTAGTATTAAGGGACAGGGGAATAAGGCATCCTACAATGAGCAGTTCTTC.

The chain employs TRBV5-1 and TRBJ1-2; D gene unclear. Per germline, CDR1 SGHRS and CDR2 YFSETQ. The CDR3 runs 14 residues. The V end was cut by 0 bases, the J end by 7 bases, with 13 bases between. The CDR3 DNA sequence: TGCGCCAGCAGCTTGGCTGCGACATCCATTGGCTACACCTTC. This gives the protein CASSLAATSIGYTF. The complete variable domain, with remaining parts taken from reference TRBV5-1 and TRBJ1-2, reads KAGVTQTPRYLIKTRGQQVTLSCSPISGHRSVSWYQQTPGQGLQFLFEYFSETQRNKGNFPGRFSGRQFSNSRSEMNVSTLELGDSALYLCASSLAATSIGYTFGSGTRLTVV.

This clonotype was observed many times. The CDR3 DNA sequence: TGTGCCAGCAGCCCCCGACCGGGCTCCTACGAGCAGTACTTC. As protein: CASSPRPGSYEQYF. The chain employs TRBV7-2 and TRBJ2-7; D remains ambiguous. V was clipped by 5 bases and J by 0 bases, with 11 bases between them. The V gene's germline CDR1 is SGHTA and CDR2 FQGNSA. The CDR3 has 14 amino acids. Variable domain in full (rest from reference TRBV7-2 and TRBJ2-7): GAGVSQSPSNKVTEKGKDVELRCDPISGHTALYWYRQSLGQGLEFLIYFQGNSAPDKSGLPSDRFSAERTGGSVSTLTIQRTQQEDSAVYLCASSPRPGSYEQYFGPGTRLTVT.

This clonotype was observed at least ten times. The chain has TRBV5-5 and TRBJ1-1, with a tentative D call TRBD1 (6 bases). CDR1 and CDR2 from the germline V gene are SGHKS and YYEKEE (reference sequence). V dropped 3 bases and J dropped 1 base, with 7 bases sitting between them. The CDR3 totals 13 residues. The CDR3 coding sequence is TGTGCCAGCAGCTGGGGACAGAACACTGAAGCTTTCTTT. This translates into CASSWGQNTEAFF.

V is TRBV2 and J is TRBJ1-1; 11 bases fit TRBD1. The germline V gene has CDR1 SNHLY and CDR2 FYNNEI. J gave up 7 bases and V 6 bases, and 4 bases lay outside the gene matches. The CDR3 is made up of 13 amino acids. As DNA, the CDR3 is TGTGCCAGCAGGAGGGACAGGGGGTATGAAGCTTTCTTT. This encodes CASRRDRGYEAFF.

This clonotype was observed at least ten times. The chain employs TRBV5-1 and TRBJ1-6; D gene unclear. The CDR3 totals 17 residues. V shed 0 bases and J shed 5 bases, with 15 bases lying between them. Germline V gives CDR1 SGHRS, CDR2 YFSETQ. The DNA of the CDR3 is TGCGCCAGCAGCTTGGCTATCAAGCAGTCGGATAATTCACCCCTCCACTTT. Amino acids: CASSLAIKQSDNSPLHF. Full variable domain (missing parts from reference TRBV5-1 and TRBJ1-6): KAGVTQTPRYLIKTRGQQVTLSCSPISGHRSVSWYQQTPGQGLQFLFEYFSETQRNKGNFPGRFSGRQFSNSRSEMNVSTLELGDSALYLCASSLAIKQSDNSPLHFGNGTRLTVT.

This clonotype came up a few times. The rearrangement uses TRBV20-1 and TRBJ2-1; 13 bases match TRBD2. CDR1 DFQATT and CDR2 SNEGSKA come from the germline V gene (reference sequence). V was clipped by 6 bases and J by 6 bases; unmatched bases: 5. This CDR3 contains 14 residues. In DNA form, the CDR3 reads TGCAGTGCCCCGGGACTAGCGGGATTCAATGAGCAGTTCTTC. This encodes CSAPGLAGFNEQFF.

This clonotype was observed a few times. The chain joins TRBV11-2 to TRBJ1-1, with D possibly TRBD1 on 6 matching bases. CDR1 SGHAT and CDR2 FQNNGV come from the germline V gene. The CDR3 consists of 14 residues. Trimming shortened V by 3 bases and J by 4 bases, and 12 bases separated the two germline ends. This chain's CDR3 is CASSFLRGGTEAFF. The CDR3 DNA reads TGTGCCAGCAGCTTCCTGCGAGGGGGCACTGAAGCTTTCTTT. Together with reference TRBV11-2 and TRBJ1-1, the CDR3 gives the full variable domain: EAGVAQSPRYKIIEKRQSVAFWCNPISGHATLYWYQQILGQGPKLLIQFQNNGVVDDSQLPKDRFSAERLKGVDSTLKIQPAKLEDSAVYLCASSFLRGGTEAFFGQGTRLTVV.

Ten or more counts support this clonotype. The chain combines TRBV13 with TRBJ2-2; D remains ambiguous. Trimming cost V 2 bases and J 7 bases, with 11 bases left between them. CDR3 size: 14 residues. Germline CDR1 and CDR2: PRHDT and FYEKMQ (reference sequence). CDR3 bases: TGTGCCAGCAGCTTAATTGGGTTCGGCGGGGAGCTGTTTTTT. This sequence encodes CASSLIGFGGELFF.

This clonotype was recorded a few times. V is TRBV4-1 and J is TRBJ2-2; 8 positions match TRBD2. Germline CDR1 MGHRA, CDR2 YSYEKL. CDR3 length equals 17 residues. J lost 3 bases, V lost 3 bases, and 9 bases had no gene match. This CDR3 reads CASSHRVSGIYTGELFF. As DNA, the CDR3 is TGCGCCAGCAGCCACCGCGTTAGCGGGATCTACACCGGGGAGCTGTTTTTT.